Listed below are T cell receptor beta chains from one sample, sequenced in a study of T-cell reconstitution after alpha-beta-depleted transplantation in children. TCRdb re-called the PCR reads through MiXCR, storing one row per CDR3 protein. The sample carries hundreds of thousands of distinct CDR3 sequences, approximately 13% recorded once. This specimen consisted of PBMCs from the stem cell graft donor, obtained from the stem cell graft. The receptors were gathered from a human donor who donated a stem cell graft to a child with combined immunodeficiency. Each CDR3 is given with its conserved first and last residue. The order of the fields is CDR3 length, V gene, J gene, CDR3 protein.

9	TRBV20-1	TRBJ1-1	CSPTPEAFF
16	TRBV27	TRBJ2-1	CASSLLASGSVNEQFF
13	TRBV20-1	TRBJ2-1	CSARDIASNEQFF
16	TRBV12-3/TRBV12-4	TRBJ1-5	CASSSPGQGTNQPQHF
17	TRBV25-1	TRBJ2-3	CASKRSWGGAQGDTQYF
16	TRBV20-1	TRBJ1-1	CSARGPGRGMRTEAFF
14	TRBV2	TRBJ1-2	CASSVEQGNYGYTF
15	TRBV7-6	TRBJ2-7	CASSLEPGFSYEQYF
14	TRBV10-3	TRBJ2-3	CANRQGPTPDTQYF
14	TRBV28	TRBJ1-5	CASSFLGGSQPQHF
12	TRBV12-5	TRBJ1-1	CASEPPGIEAFF
12	TRBV20-1	TRBJ1-2	CSAREALYGYTF
15	TRBV24-1	TRBJ1-5	CATSDSGGWNQPQHF
15	TRBV10-3	TRBJ2-7	CAISQTVDLTVEQYF
17	TRBV4-3	TRBJ2-3	CASSLSSDSSVADTQYF
12	TRBV19	TRBJ2-7	CAVAQGADEQYF
15	TRBV5-1	TRBJ2-3	CASRPGLTPTDTQYF
16	TRBV6-2/TRBV6-3	TRBJ2-7	CASSYLEQGLKDEQYF